One T cell receptor (beta chain) is described in this entry. Cohorts were determined from participant-reported clinical history. For recovered donors of Cohort 3, there were two negative PCRs, clearance, or symptom resolution. The sample belongs to a study of blood T cell repertoires in COVID-19. Clones were read by immunoSEQ multiplex PCR, and TCRdb kept only the in-frame ones, dropping some. The data hold about 270,000 clones, with over 75% observed a single time. The V segment lost 5 bases and the J segment 7 bases; nucleotides outside the gene matches: 10. Germline-derived CDR1 and CDR2 are SGHAT and FQNNGV. The CDR3 has 15 amino acids.

This clonotype was sampled from a young woman who had recovered from COVID-19. The chain carries TRBV11-2 and TRBJ1-2; 10 bases fit TRBD1. Sample: PBMCs or T cells enriched from blood (not recorded which). Here the CDR3 DNA reads TGTGCCAGCAGCACTCCGGGACAGGGGTTGGGTGGCTACACCTTC. This encodes CASSTPGQGLGGYTF. Based on the CDR3 plus reference TRBV11-2 and TRBJ1-2, the full variable domain is EAGVAQSPRYKIIEKRQSVAFWCNPISGHATLYWYQQILGQGPKLLIQFQNNGVVDDSQLPKDRFSAERLKGVDSTLKIQPAKLEDSAVYLCASSTPGQGLGGYTFGSGTRLTVV.